The clone carrying this T cell receptor beta chain was detected ten times or more. Its antigen is still unknown. V was cut by 6 bases and J by 4 bases, with 13 bases left in between. Germline values: CDR1 SGHTA, CDR2 FQGNSA. CDR3 length equals 13 residues. The amount of total RNA extracted per sample was at least 5 micrograms. The sample belongs to a study of blood T cells in healthy people across ages. Study-level background: The capture of about one barcoded beta molecule per two T cells was achieved by template switching. General study findings and limits: Samples with more naive T cells showed higher observed beta diversity. While age rose, TCR beta diversity per million T cells dropped in a roughly linear way.

A sample-barcoded 5' primer and a J-beta primer mix were used in a second PCR of roughly 7 to 11 cycles. One entry per CDR3 protein results from TCRdb running MiXCR on the 5' RACE reads. The sample lists 1.5 million to 2 million distinct CDR3 sequences; about 49% were seen once. This chain uses TRBV7-2 with TRBJ2-7, with D possibly being TRBD1 or TRBD2 (5 bases each). The source material was blood. This TCR derives from a woman between 40 and 55 years old in good health. The CDR3 reads CASSSPGPYEQYF. The DNA of the CDR3 is TGTGCCAGCAGTTCCCCGGGGCCTTACGAGCAGTACTTC.